Each of the 29 T cell receptor beta chains below was sequenced from the same sample in a study of T cell changes during pregnancy in multiple sclerosis. Method: immunoSEQ multiplex PCR; TCRdb's copy keeps in-frame clones and lacks some. The repertoire includes about 40,000 clones, 88% of them detected once, and around 5% sits in the top ten. The source was peripheral blood, collected in the first trimester of pregnancy. The receptors here all came from a female donor in good health, enrolled as a control in a pregnancy study.

The chain carries TRBV18 and TRBJ1-2, with TRBD1 matching over 10 bases. Trimming removed 3 bases from V and 7 bases from J; junction bases left unmatched: 8. This CDR3 is built from 15 residues. Germline V gives CDR1 KGHSH, CDR2 LQKENI. Written as DNA, the CDR3 is TGTGCCAGCTCACCCCGGGACAGGGGTACGGGTGGCTACACCTTC. Translating gives CASSPRDRGTGGYTF. The full variable domain, in which reference TRBV18 and TRBJ1-2 provide the parts outside the CDR3, is NAGVMQNPRHLVRRRGQEARLRCSPMKGHSHVYWYRQLPEEGLKFMVYLQKENIIDESGMPKERFSAEFPKEGPSILRIQQVVRGDSAAYFCASSPRDRGTGGYTFGSGTRLTVV.

V gene TRBV10-2 combines with J gene TRBJ1-6, with D perhaps TRBD1 (5 bases). CDR1 is WSHSY, CDR2 SAAADI, per germline. Trimming took 0 bases from V and 12 from J, leaving 15 bases between them. CDR3 length equals 15 residues. The CDR3 protein is CASSESRQGVGPLHF. The CDR3 bases are TGCGCCAGCAGTGAGTCGCGGCAGGGTGTGGGACCCCTCCACTTT.

The chain combines TRBV10-3 with TRBJ1-2; D unresolved. CDR3 size: 15 residues. Per germline, CDR1 ENHRY and CDR2 SYGVKD. With 0 bases removed from V and 0 bases from J, the gap between germline ends came to 8 bases. CDR3 sequence (DNA): TGTGCCATCAGTGAGTCCCCTTACACTAACTATGGCTACACCTTC. It translates to CAISESPYTNYGYTF.

The chain joins TRBV5-1 to TRBJ1-2, with 11 bases that match TRBD1. Germline V lookup: CDR1 SGHRS, CDR2 YFSETQ. The junction had 7 bases not matched to a gene; V was cut back by 4 bases and J by 8 bases. CDR3 length equals 14 residues. In DNA, the CDR3 is TGCGCCAGCAGCCCCCGGACAGGGGGCAAGGGCTACACCTTC. Its translation: CASSPRTGGKGYTF.

The genes are TRBV11-1 and TRBJ2-5; 11 nucleotides agree with TRBD2. The CDR3 has 16 amino acids. Germline CDR1 is SGHAT and CDR2 is FQDESV (reference sequence). Trimming at V came to 4 bases and at J to 1 base, leaving 5 bases not matched to a gene. The CDR3 sequence: CASSSGTSGFQETQYF. CDR3 nucleotide sequence: TGTGCCAGCAGCTCCGGGACTAGCGGATTCCAAGAGACCCAGTACTTC.

The V and J genes are TRBV4-3 and TRBJ2-5; tentatively, D is TRBD1 (5 bases). Germline values: CDR1 LGHNA, CDR2 YSLEER. The CDR3 consists of 16 residues. The V end was cut by 0 bases, the J end by 4 bases, with 15 bases between. The CDR3 spells CASSQDGPGRRETQYF. CDR3 DNA: TGCGCCAGCAGCCAAGACGGCCCAGGGCGGAGAGAGACCCAGTACTTC.

The V gene is TRBV21-1, the J gene TRBJ1-5; the DNA was not compared with TRBD1, the D call given in the table. TRBV21-1 is annotated as a pseudogene. CDR3 length equals 19 residues. CDR3 in DNA: TGTGCCAGCAGCAAGCGACAGGGGGTGATAGCGTCTCGCAATCAGCCCCAGCATTTT. Translated: CASSKRQGVIASRNQPQHF.

This chain connects TRBV7-3 to TRBJ2-3, with a weak D call TRBD1 (6 bases). Trimming stripped 1 base from V and 0 bases from J, with 11 bases between. Germline V gene lookup returns CDR1 SGHTA and CDR2 FQGTGA. CDR3 length equals 16 residues. The chain's CDR3 is CASSLRGQTSTDTQYF. The CDR3 coding sequence is TGTGCCAGCAGCTTAAGGGGGCAGACTAGCACAGATACGCAGTATTTT. Full variable domain (rest looked up from reference TRBV7-3 and TRBJ2-3): GAGVSQTPSNKVTEKGKYVELRCDPISGHTALYWYRQSLGQGPEFLIYFQGTGAADDSGLPNDRFFAVRPEGSVSTLKIQRTERGDSAVYLCASSLRGQTSTDTQYFGPGTRLTVL.

V usage is TRBV7-2 and J usage is TRBJ2-3, with a weak D call TRBD1 (6 bases). CDR3 length equals 14 residues. Trimming took off 5 bases at V and 3 bases at J, with 12 bases between the two ends. Per the germline V gene, CDR1 is SGHTA and CDR2 is FQGNSA. The CDR3 sequence is CASSHNRVTDTQYF. In nucleotides, the CDR3 is TGTGCCAGCAGCCATAACAGGGTAACAGATACGCAGTATTTT.

This chain connects TRBV19 to TRBJ1-6, with 9 positions matching TRBD1. CDR1 is LNHDA, CDR2 SQIVND, per germline (reference sequence). The CDR3 runs 14 residues. Trimming took 3 bases from V and 7 from J; bases not matched to a gene: 1. CDR3 nucleotide sequence: TGTGCCAGTAGTATGACAGGGGGAAATTCACCCCTCCACTTT. This encodes CASSMTGGNSPLHF.

This clone was observed once. This CDR3 reads CAGTHGTGGGEQYF. CDR3 bases: TGTGCCGGCACTCACGGGACAGGGGGCGGAGAGCAGTACTTC. The chain recombines TRBV6-1 with TRBJ2-7; 12 bases agree with TRBD1. In germline, CDR1 is MNHNS, CDR2 SASEGT. The V segment lost 11 bases and the J segment 7 bases; nucleotides outside the gene matches: 12. The CDR3 runs to 14 residues.

This clone was seen a handful of times. The chain has TRBV28 and TRBJ1-2, with 7 bases lining up with TRBD1. The CDR3 extends over 13 amino acids. V shed 7 bases and J 8 bases; nucleotides not matched to a gene: 10. The V gene's germline CDR1 is MDHEN and CDR2 SYDVKM. CDR3 amino acids: CASTSYRGEGYTF. CDR3 nucleotides: TGTGCCAGCACCTCATACAGGGGCGAAGGCTACACCTTC.

This chain connects TRBV5-1 to TRBJ2-3; TRBD2 matches at 14 bases. The CDR3 has 17 residues. From germline, CDR1 is SGHRS and CDR2 YFSETQ. V was pared by 4 bases and J by 5 bases, with 9 bases of the junction left unmatched. The CDR3 reads CASSPGLAGALGDTQYF. CDR3 bases: TGCGCCAGCAGCCCGGGACTAGCGGGGGCCCTGGGAGATACGCAGTATTTT. Looking up the rest from reference TRBV5-1 and TRBJ2-3 gives the full variable domain: KAGVTQTPRYLIKTRGQQVTLSCSPISGHRSVSWYQQTPGQGLQFLFEYFSETQRNKGNFPGRFSGRQFSNSRSEMNVSTLELGDSALYLCASSPGLAGALGDTQYFGPGTRLTVL.

The chain joins TRBV4-2 to TRBJ2-1, with a tentative D call TRBD2 (6 bases). The length of the CDR3 is 15 residues. Trimming removed 1 base from V and 8 bases from J, with 15 bases in between. Germline loops: CDR1 LGHNA, CDR2 YNFKEQ. The CDR3 nucleotides read TGTGCCAGCAGCCAAGCTCCGACTAGTAACGATGAGCAGTTCTTC. Encoded protein: CASSQAPTSNDEQFF.

This CDR3 reads CASSLDRYSNQPQHF. The CDR3 nucleotides read TGCGCCAGCAGCCTCGACAGGTATAGCAATCAGCCCCAGCATTTT. The chain employs TRBV4-1 and TRBJ1-5; D is possibly TRBD1 (6 bases). Germline CDR1 and CDR2: MGHRA and YSYEKL. This CDR3 contains 15 residues. Trimming removed 4 bases from V and 0 bases from J, with 10 bases in between.

This chain joins TRBV5-1 and TRBJ1-6; D may be TRBD1 (5 bases). CDR3 length: 13 amino acids. Germline loops: CDR1 SGHRS, CDR2 YFSETQ. Trimming removed 0 bases from V and 10 bases from J, with 8 bases in between. CDR3 coding DNA: TGCGCCAGCAGCTTGGCAGGGAGGTCACCCCTCCACTTT. Amino acid sequence: CASSLAGRSPLHF.

V is TRBV7-3 and J is TRBJ2-1; 10 nucleotides agree with TRBD2. J gave up 9 bases and V 2 bases, and 7 bases lay outside the gene matches. The CDR3 runs 15 residues. Germline values: CDR1 SGHTA, CDR2 FQGTGA. The CDR3 is CASSLGSGGALEQFF. CDR3 DNA: TGTGCCAGCAGCTTAGGGAGCGGGGGGGCACTTGAGCAGTTCTTC.

The table lists this clone with a count of one. This chain joins TRBV27 and TRBJ1-2, with D maybe TRBD1 (5 bases). V lost 2 bases and J lost 4, with 14 bases in between. Germline V gives CDR1 MNHEY, CDR2 SMNVEV (reference sequence). The CDR3 spans 15 residues. Here the CDR3 reads CASSLSWGQGYGYTF. CDR3 nucleotide sequence: TGTGCCAGCAGTTTAAGCTGGGGCCAGGGCTATGGCTACACCTTC.

The rearrangement links TRBV4-3 to TRBJ2-5; D is undetermined. Germline V CDR1 and CDR2: LGHNA, YSLEER. The CDR3 extends over 14 amino acids. V was pared by 0 bases and J by 0 bases, with 5 bases between. The CDR3 bases are TGCGCCAGCAGCCAAGACAGGTACCAAGAGACCCAGTACTTC. It encodes CASSQDRYQETQYF.

The chain has TRBV30 and TRBJ2-2; 9 nucleotides agree with TRBD1. CDR1 and CDR2 from the germline V gene are GTSNPN and SVGIG (reference sequence). This CDR3 contains 13 residues. The CDR3 sequence: CATGTGLTGELFF. The DNA of the CDR3 is TGTGCGACCGGGACAGGGCTCACCGGGGAGCTGTTTTTT. Full variable domain (rest looked up from reference TRBV30 and TRBJ2-2): SQTIHQWPATLVQPVGSPLSLECTVEGTSNPNLYWYRQAAGRGLQLLFYSVGIGQISSEVPQNLSASRPQDRQFILSSKKLLLSDSGFYLCATGTGLTGELFFGEGSRLTVL.

The V call is TRBV7-9, the J call TRBJ1-2; possibly TRBD1 for D (6 bases). The V gene lost 5 bases and the J gene lost 8 bases, with 21 bases spanning the gap. This CDR3 has 15 amino acids. Per the germline V gene, CDR1 is SEHNR and CDR2 is FQNEAQ (reference sequence). The chain's CDR3 is CASSPSHQGGDGYTF. The CDR3 DNA reads as TGTGCCAGCAGCCCCTCACACCAAGGGGGTGACGGCTACACCTTC. Looking up the rest from reference TRBV7-9 and TRBJ1-2 gives the full variable domain: DTGVSQNPRHKITKRGQNVTFRCDPISEHNRLYWYRQTLGQGPEFLTYFQNEAQLEKSRLLSDRFSAERPKGSFSTLEIQRTEQGDSAMYLCASSPSHQGGDGYTFGSGTRLTVV.

V and J are TRBV15 and TRBJ2-5; 7 bases fit TRBD2. The CDR3 is made up of 14 amino acids. J lost 3 bases, V lost 1 base, and 2 bases had no gene match. Germline V CDR1 and CDR2: LNHNV, YYDKDF (reference sequence). The CDR3 DNA reads TGTGCCACCAGCAGAGGGGACTACGAAGAGACCCAGTACTTC. It yields the protein CATSRGDYEETQYF.

V is TRBV10-2 and J is TRBJ2-7, with D perhaps TRBD2 (5 bases). The V gene lost 2 bases and the J gene lost 8 bases, with 10 bases spanning the gap. This CDR3 comprises 12 residues. CDR1 is WSHSY, CDR2 SAAADI, per germline. This chain's CDR3 is CASSEGGSQQYF. CDR3 coding DNA: TGCGCCAGCAGTGAGGGTGGGAGCCAGCAGTACTTC.

The chain carries TRBV6-1 and TRBJ2-3, with D possibly being TRBD2 (5 bases). CDR3 size: 14 residues. Germline values: CDR1 MNHNS, CDR2 SASEGT. The ends were cut back, 10 bases at V and 2 bases at J, with 16 bases in the middle. CDR3 DNA sequence: TGTGCCACCTACAGCGGCTACTACACAGATACGCAGTATTTT. It yields the protein CATYSGYYTDTQYF.

This chain uses TRBV18 with TRBJ2-2; no definite D call. The germline V gene encodes CDR1 KGHSH and CDR2 LQKENI. This CDR3 is built from 16 residues. Trimming took 4 bases from V and 1 from J, leaving 13 bases between them. In DNA, the CDR3 is TGTGCCAGCTCACTCCTAGGATCCGGGAACACCGGGGAGCTGTTTTTT. Translation: CASSLLGSGNTGELFF.

The V call is TRBV5-4, the J call TRBJ1-1; the D gene is possibly TRBD1 (6 bases). From germline, CDR1 is SGHNT and CDR2 YYREEE (reference sequence). V was clipped by 2 bases and J by 6 bases, with 11 bases between them. The CDR3 is 13 residues long. The CDR3 coding sequence is TGTGCCAGCAGCTTTGACAGGAGGTCTGAAGCTTTCTTT. Translating gives CASSFDRRSEAFF.

The chain has TRBV6-5 and TRBJ2-7; TRBD1 agrees at 7 bases. The J segment lost 4 bases and the V segment lost 7 bases, leaving 13 bases of the junction unmatched. The CDR3 covers 15 residues. CDR1 is MNHEY, CDR2 SVGAGI, per germline. The CDR3 loop reads CASTPYRGNNYEQYF. The CDR3 bases are TGTGCCAGCACCCCATACAGGGGTAATAATTACGAGCAGTACTTC.

The V and J genes are TRBV30 and TRBJ1-2; D gene uncertain. The CDR3 length is 12 residues. CDR1 GTSNPN and CDR2 SVGIG come from the germline V gene (reference sequence). The V gene lost 3 bases and the J gene lost 8 bases, with 13 bases spanning the gap. CDR3 loop: CAWRGLRGGYTF. CDR3 DNA sequence: TGTGCCTGGAGGGGCCTCCGGGGAGGCTACACCTTC.

The V and J genes are TRBV4-1 and TRBJ2-1, with 13 positions matching TRBD2. J lost 0 bases, V lost 4 bases, and 18 bases had no gene match. Germline CDR1 is MGHRA and CDR2 is YSYEKL. The CDR3 has 22 amino acids. Written as DNA, the CDR3 is TGCGCCAGCAGCCGAGGGGAGACCTCGGGACTAGCGGGACGGAGCTCCTACAATGAGCAGTTCTTC. Its translation: CASSRGETSGLAGRSSYNEQFF.